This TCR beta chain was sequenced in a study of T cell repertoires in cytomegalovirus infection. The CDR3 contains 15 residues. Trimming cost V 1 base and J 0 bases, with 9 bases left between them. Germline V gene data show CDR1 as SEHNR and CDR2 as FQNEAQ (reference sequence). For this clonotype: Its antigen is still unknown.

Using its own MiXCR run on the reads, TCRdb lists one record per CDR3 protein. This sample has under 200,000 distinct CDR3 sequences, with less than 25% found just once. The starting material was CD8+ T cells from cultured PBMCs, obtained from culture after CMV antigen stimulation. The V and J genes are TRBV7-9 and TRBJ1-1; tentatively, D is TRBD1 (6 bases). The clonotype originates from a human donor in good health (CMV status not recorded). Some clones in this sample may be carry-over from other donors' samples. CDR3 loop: CASSLVRGLNTEAFF. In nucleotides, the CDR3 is TGTGCCAGCAGCTTAGTGCGGGGGCTGAACACTGAAGCTTTCTTT. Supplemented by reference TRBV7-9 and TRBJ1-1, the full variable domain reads DTGVSQNPRHKITKRGQNVTFRCDPISEHNRLYWYRQTLGQGPEFLTYFQNEAQLEKSRLLSDRFSAERPKGSFSTLEIQRTEQGDSAMYLCASSLVRGLNTEAFFGQGTRLTVV.